This note documents a single TCR beta chain sequence. The method was immunoSEQ multiplex PCR; TCRdb's version includes in-frame clones alone and lacks a portion of them. The sample contains some 5,600 clones, roughly 78% of which appear only once. Noted time point: week 3, after first cycle of checkpoint inhibitor. These data are taken from a study of blood T cell dynamics during melanoma immunotherapy. About the research overall: First-line therapy was either pembrolizumab or nivolumab with ipilimumab for metastatic melanoma.

The V gene lost 4 bases and the J gene lost 3 bases, with 16 bases spanning the gap. The CDR3 runs to 16 residues. Germline CDR1 is SGHRS and CDR2 is YFSETQ. The J gene is TRBJ1-4, the V gene TRBV5-1; D possibly corresponds to TRBD1 (5 bases). The source material was blood, sampled from a patient treated with checkpoint blockade. This sequence was found in a human donor with melanoma. The CDR3 coding sequence is TGCGCCAGCAGCCGGCAGGGACGTTCGTCTAATGAAAAACTGTTTTTT. As protein: CASSRQGRSSNEKLFF. Looking up the rest from reference TRBV5-1 and TRBJ1-4 gives the full variable domain: KAGVTQTPRYLIKTRGQQVTLSCSPISGHRSVSWYQQTPGQGLQFLFEYFSETQRNKGNFPGRFSGRQFSNSRSEMNVSTLELGDSALYLCASSRQGRSSNEKLFFGSGTQLSVL.